Following are 7 T cell receptor beta chains from one sample sequenced in a study of T-cell reconstitution after alpha-beta-depleted transplantation in children. Unique molecular identifiers were incorporated during preparation of the TCRbeta library. TCRdb passed the PCR reads through MiXCR, listing each CDR3 protein once. This table holds fewer than 550,000 distinct CDR3 sequences, about an eighth found once. The specimen was PBMCs, mostly from graft donor cells, collected 180 days after TCRalphabeta/CD19-depleted stem cell transplant. These receptors all come from a female patient between 2 and 10 years old who had a stem cell transplant for aplastic anemia, so the T cells may come from the graft donor.

As to this clonotype: It may be a read error: a sequence one base away is much more abundant. This sequence joins TRBV2 and TRBJ1-5, with D unclear. The length of the CDR3 is 18 residues. Germline CDR1 is SNHLY and CDR2 is FYNNEI. CDR3 region: CTSSLQWVQLYSNQPQHF. The CDR3 coding sequence is TGTACCAGCAGTCTTCAATGGGTCCAACTTTATAGCAATCAGCCCCAGCATTTT.

This sequence joins TRBV29-1 and TRBJ2-1, with 9 positions matching TRBD1. The CDR3 consists of 15 residues. J lost 4 bases, V lost 6 bases, and 10 bases had no gene match. CDR1 and CDR2 from the germline V gene are SQVTM and ANQGSEA. The CDR3 DNA is TGCAGCGTGCGTGCCGGGACAGGGCTATACAATGAGCAGTTCTTC. Amino acid sequence: CSVRAGTGLYNEQFF.

J is TRBJ2-7 and V is TRBV12-3 or TRBV12-4, with TRBD2 matching 12 bases. The CDR3 is 15 residues long. The J segment lost 4 bases and the V segment lost 6 bases, leaving 7 bases of the junction unmatched. The DNA of the CDR3 is TGTGCCAGCAGCCTGACTAGCGGGAGTTGGTACGAGCAGTACTTC. Translating gives CASSLTSGSWYEQYF.

This clonotype was seen repeatedly, ten times or more. The chain links TRBV29-1 to TRBJ2-7; a possible D gene is TRBD2 (5 bases). Germline assignment: CDR1 SQVTM and CDR2 ANQGSEA. The CDR3 runs 13 residues. Trimming removed 7 bases at V and 3 bases at J, with 16 bases between. DNA of the CDR3: TGCAGCGCCGGAGGCAGACCCCTCTACGAGCAGTACGTC. Its protein is CSAGGRPLYEQYV.

The J gene is TRBJ2-7, the V gene TRBV7-2; 8 bases agree with TRBD2. Germline CDR1 reads SGHTA; CDR2 reads FQGNSA. Germline trimming cut 6 bases from V and 3 bases from J; bases unmatched to any gene: 10. The CDR3 spans 15 residues. The CDR3 bases are TGTGCCAGCAGGTCGAGCGGGAGCGGTTTCTACGAGCAGTACTTC. Translating it yields CASRSSGSGFYEQYF.

This chain uses TRBV18 with TRBJ2-1, with 14 bases matching TRBD2. The CDR3 runs 19 residues. V shed 4 bases and J 0 bases; nucleotides not matched to a gene: 8. Germline V gene sequence: CDR1 KGHSH, CDR2 LQKENI. This CDR3 reads CASSLRLAGGPGSYNEQFF. For the CDR3, the DNA is TGTGCCAGCTCACTAAGACTAGCGGGGGGGCCGGGCTCCTACAATGAGCAGTTCTTC.

The genes are TRBV27 and TRBJ2-1; D is perhaps TRBD1 (5 bases). Trimming pared 1 base from V and 3 bases from J, leaving 7 bases between. This CDR3 comprises 14 residues. CDR1 and CDR2 from the germline V gene are MNHEY and SMNVEV (reference sequence). The CDR3 sequence: CASSLYQGYNEQFF. The CDR3 bases are TGTGCCAGCAGTTTATATCAGGGCTACAATGAGCAGTTCTTC.